Each of the 21 T cell receptor beta chains below was sequenced from the same sample in a study of shared clonotypes between healthy human individuals. The protocol was immunoSEQ multiplex PCR, while the TCRdb copy is restricted to in-frame clones and leaves out a portion. The repertoire consists of more than 2 million clones, with more than 90% occurring once and the leading ten covering 0.1% to 0.15%. Sequencing was done on a sample of naive CD4+ T cells sorted from blood. Noted subset: CD45RA+ positively selected. The receptor set was obtained from a man aged 18 to 35 in good health.

The rearrangement uses TRBV6-5 and TRBJ2-7, with TRBD1 matching 8 bases. The CDR3 sequence is 14 residues long. The V and J ends lost 6 bases and 6 bases, in that order; junction bases with no gene match: 10. CDR1 and CDR2 (germline): MNHEY, SVGAGI. CDR3 sequence reads: CASSRPGQGGEQYF. The DNA for the CDR3 is TGTGCCAGCAGCCGGCCCGGACAGGGAGGCGAGCAGTACTTC.

The chain joins TRBV5-4 to TRBJ2-2, with D maybe TRBD2 (5 bases). CDR3 size: 13 residues. Looked up from germline, CDR1 is SGHNT and CDR2 is YYREEE (reference sequence). Trimming took 5 bases from V and 3 from J, leaving 8 bases between them. CDR3 sequence reads: CASRRVHTGELFF. DNA of the CDR3: TGTGCCAGCAGGAGGGTGCACACCGGGGAGCTGTTTTTT.

This clone was counted only a few times. The chain couples TRBV20-1 to TRBJ1-1; D ambiguous. The CDR3 runs to 10 residues. The V gene's germline CDR1 is DFQATT and CDR2 SNEGSKA (reference sequence). The V gene lost 6 bases and the J gene lost 3 bases, with 5 bases spanning the gap. The CDR3: CSAPDTEAFF. The CDR3 DNA follows: TGCAGTGCCCCCGACACTGAAGCTTTCTTT.

This clone has just one count. The CDR3 loop reads CASRLSTSGNTIYF. CDR3 nucleotides: TGTGCCAGCAGACTGTCGACCTCTGGAAACACCATATATTTT. The chain uses TRBV6-5 and TRBJ1-3; D remains unclear. CDR3 length equals 14 residues. Germline values: CDR1 MNHEY, CDR2 SVGAGI. The V and J ends lost 6 bases and 0 bases respectively, with 9 bases between them.

The chain uses TRBV7-6 and TRBJ1-6, with D tentatively TRBD1 (5 bases). The CDR3 is made up of 14 amino acids. The ends were cut back, 5 bases at V and 8 bases at J, with 13 bases in the middle. CDR1 and CDR2 (germline): SGHVS, FNYEAQ. CDR3 DNA sequence: TGTGCCAGCAGCGCCAGGGTTCCAGATTCACCCCTCCACTTT. Translated, it gives CASSARVPDSPLHF. Combining the CDR3 with reference TRBV7-6 and TRBJ1-6 gives the whole variable domain GAGVSQSPRYKVTKRGQDVALRCDPISGHVSLYWYRQALGQGPEFLTYFNYEAQQDKSGLPNDRFSAERPEGSISTLTIQRTEQRDSAMYRCASSARVPDSPLHFGNGTRLTVT.

The J gene is TRBJ1-6, the V gene TRBV6-5; D not resolved. The CDR3 contains 13 residues. V lost 6 bases, J lost 7 bases, and 10 bases lay in between. CDR1 and CDR2 from the germline V gene are MNHEY and SVGAGI. The CDR3 sequence: CASRSSLNSPLHF. CDR3 in DNA: TGTGCCAGCAGATCTTCCCTAAATTCACCCCTCCACTTT.

V and J are TRBV19 and TRBJ2-7, with D maybe TRBD1 (5 bases). This CDR3 region has 15 residues. The germline V gene has CDR1 LNHDA and CDR2 SQIVND (reference sequence). V lost 6 bases, J lost 2 bases, and 17 bases lay in between. The CDR3 protein is CASRPDPGPPYEQYF. The CDR3 bases are TGTGCCAGTAGACCCGATCCAGGGCCGCCCTACGAGCAGTACTTC.

J is TRBJ2-5 and V is TRBV18; 10 bases are a match to TRBD1. V lost 1 base and J lost 5; bases outside the gene matches: 7. Per germline, CDR1 KGHSH and CDR2 LQKENI. The CDR3 is 16 amino acids. This CDR3 reads CASSPQGQGVMETQYF. The DNA for the CDR3 is TGTGCCAGCTCACCACAAGGACAGGGGGTTATGGAGACCCAGTACTTC.

The chain links TRBV9 to TRBJ1-2; maybe TRBD1 (5 bases). The CDR3 sequence is 15 residues long. Germline CDR1 reads SGDLS; CDR2 reads YYNGEE. Trimming pared 0 bases from V and 2 bases from J, leaving 11 bases between. The DNA of the CDR3 is TGTGCCAGCAGCGTAGCCCAGGGACGGAACTATGGCTACACCTTC. As protein: CASSVAQGRNYGYTF.

V gene TRBV27 combines with J gene TRBJ2-7; TRBD1 matches 7 bases. The CDR3 extends over 14 amino acids. Trimming cost V 8 bases and J 0 bases; bases outside gene matches: 7. CDR1 and CDR2 (germline): MNHEY, SMNVEV (reference sequence). The CDR3 here is CASGKTGTSYEQYF. CDR3 bases: TGTGCCAGCGGAAAGACAGGGACCTCCTACGAGCAGTACTTC.

The chain uses TRBV19 and TRBJ2-1, with 8 bases that match TRBD1. Germline trimming cut 1 base from V and 7 bases from J; bases unmatched to any gene: 6. This CDR3 comprises 15 residues. Looked up from germline, CDR1 is LNHDA and CDR2 is SQIVND (reference sequence). The CDR3 DNA reads TGTGCCAGTAGTATAGCACCTCGGACAGGGAATGAGCAGTTCTTC. This gives the protein CASSIAPRTGNEQFF. The full variable domain, rest sourced from reference TRBV19 and TRBJ2-1, is DGGITQSPKYLFRKEGQNVTLSCEQNLNHDAMYWYRQDPGQGLRLIYYSQIVNDFQKGDIAEGYSVSREKKESFPLTVTSAQKNPTAFYLCASSIAPRTGNEQFFGPGTRLTVL.

The J gene is TRBJ2-7, the V gene TRBV7-2; 9 bases agree with TRBD2. V shed 5 bases and J 1 base; nucleotides not matched to a gene: 9. Germline assignment: CDR1 SGHTA and CDR2 FQGNSA. The CDR3 has 16 amino acids. The CDR3 sequence is CASSPSALAGSYEQYF. For the CDR3, the DNA is TGTGCCAGCAGCCCTAGCGCCCTAGCGGGGTCCTACGAGCAGTACTTC. The variable domain in full, completed from reference TRBV7-2 and TRBJ2-7, reads GAGVSQSPSNKVTEKGKDVELRCDPISGHTALYWYRQSLGQGLEFLIYFQGNSAPDKSGLPSDRFSAERTGGSVSTLTIQRTQQEDSAVYLCASSPSALAGSYEQYFGPGTRLTVT.

The rearrangement links TRBV6-5 to TRBJ2-1; D is unclear. Germline CDR1 reads MNHEY; CDR2 reads SVGAGI. The CDR3 runs 14 residues. The V end was cut by 6 bases, the J end by 4 bases, with 13 bases between. This chain's CDR3 is CASSSQGSYNEQFF. CDR3 DNA sequence: TGTGCCAGCAGCTCACAAGGCAGTTACAATGAGCAGTTCTTC.

The CDR3 sequence: CATGTGFTAFF. The CDR3 nucleotides read TGTGCCACCGGGACAGGTTTTACGGCTTTCTTT. V gene TRBV6-5 combines with J gene TRBJ1-1; TRBD1 matches 8 bases. The CDR3 runs 11 residues. Germline CDR1 is MNHEY and CDR2 is SVGAGI. V was pared by 10 bases and J by 11 bases, with 9 bases of the junction left unmatched.

V gene TRBV19 combines with J gene TRBJ2-7; D is uncertain. Germline-derived CDR1 and CDR2 are LNHDA and SQIVND (reference sequence). With 4 bases removed from V and 2 bases from J, the gap between germline ends came to 12 bases. The CDR3 has 14 residues. CDR3 sequence reads: CASSTSDGTYEQYF. The CDR3 DNA reads as TGTGCCAGTAGTACCTCGGACGGCACCTACGAGCAGTACTTC.

The rearrangement joins TRBV9 to TRBJ1-1; D might be TRBD1 (6 bases). With 4 bases removed from V and 8 bases from J, the gap between germline ends came to 12 bases. The germline V gene has CDR1 SGDLS and CDR2 YYNGEE. The CDR3 is made up of 12 amino acids. This CDR3 reads CASSRSDREAFF. The CDR3 region has the DNA TGTGCCAGCAGCCGTAGTGACAGGGAAGCTTTCTTT.

The V gene is TRBV30, the J gene TRBJ2-1; 11 bases match TRBD1. After removal of 0 bases from V and 7 bases from J, the junction contained 5 bases not matched to a gene. Germline lookup yields CDR1 GTSNPN and CDR2 SVGIG (reference sequence). The CDR3 consists of 15 residues. Here the CDR3 reads CAWSVGQGATNEQFF. The CDR3 DNA reads as TGTGCCTGGAGTGTTGGACAGGGGGCGACTAATGAGCAGTTCTTC.

The genes are TRBV6-6 and TRBJ2-2; 8 positions match TRBD1. V trimming: 9 bases; J trimming: 0 bases; junction bases outside the gene matches: 6. The CDR3 covers 15 residues. Germline CDR1 reads MNHNY; CDR2 reads SVGAGI (reference sequence). As DNA, the CDR3 is TGTGCCAGTGGGACGACAGGGGCGAACACCGGGGAGCTGTTTTTT. Protein sequence: CASGTTGANTGELFF.

V is TRBV7-9 and J is TRBJ2-6, with 8 positions matching TRBD2. The CDR3 length is 15 residues. Germline loops: CDR1 SEHNR, CDR2 FQNEAQ (reference sequence). J lost 4 bases, V lost 5 bases, and 4 bases had no gene match. CDR3 in amino acids: CASSSGGGGANVLTF. The CDR3 coding sequence is TGTGCCAGCAGCAGCGGGGGAGGCGGGGCCAACGTCCTGACTTTC.

The V gene is TRBV6-1, the J gene TRBJ1-1; no firm D call. CDR3 size: 14 residues. V lost 7 bases, J lost 3 bases, and 15 bases lay in between. The germline V gene has CDR1 MNHNS and CDR2 SASEGT. CDR3 amino acids: CASTNVGRDTEAFF. The CDR3 DNA sequence: TGTGCCAGCACTAATGTCGGGAGGGACACTGAAGCTTTCTTT.

This sequence joins TRBV28 and TRBJ2-1, with a weak D call TRBD1 (5 bases). Germline V CDR1 and CDR2: MDHEN, SYDVKM. CDR3 length: 15 amino acids. Trimming removed 4 bases from V and 7 bases from J, with 17 bases in between. The CDR3 reads CASSSEQGGKNEQFF. CDR3 coding DNA: TGTGCCAGCAGTTCGGAGCAGGGTGGAAAAAATGAGCAGTTCTTC. Complete variable domain (other parts from reference TRBV28 and TRBJ2-1): DVKVTQSSRYLVKRTGEKVFLECVQDMDHENMFWYRQDPGLGLRLIYFSYDVKMKEKGDIPEGYSVSREKKERFSLILESASTNQTSMYLCASSSEQGGKNEQFFGPGTRLTVL.